The 10 T cell receptor beta chains below all came from one sample that was sequenced in a study of CD8 T cells in Susac syndrome. The authors reverse transcribed 0.5 to 1 ug RNA with random hexamers. TCRdb redid the calling of the immunoSEQ multiplex PCR reads with MiXCR, one entry per CDR3 protein. The sample holds over 120,000 distinct CDR3 sequences, 94% seen once. Sequences were obtained from CD4+ T cells from PBMCs. Source of these receptors: a human donor in good health.

The chain recombines TRBV30 with TRBJ1-1; D gene uncertain. The V end was cut by 0 bases, the J end by 3 bases, with 11 bases between. Per the germline V gene, CDR1 is GTSNPN and CDR2 is SVGIG (reference sequence). CDR3 length equals 14 residues. In DNA form, the CDR3 reads TGTGCCTGGAGTGTTGGGGTCCCGCACACTGAAGCTTTCTTT. Translating gives CAWSVGVPHTEAFF.

This sequence joins TRBV6-1 and TRBJ1-1; D ambiguous. Trimming left V 5 bases short and J 0 bases short, with 4 bases between. The CDR3 is 12 amino acids. Germline CDR1 and CDR2: MNHNS and SASEGT. The CDR3: CASSFLNTEAFF. CDR3 bases: TGTGCCAGCAGTTTTTTGAACACTGAAGCTTTCTTT.

This sequence joins TRBV10-3 and TRBJ2-7; D is ambiguous. Trimming shortened V by 0 bases and J by 0 bases, and 9 bases separated the two germline ends. This CDR3 contains 15 residues. CDR1 is ENHRY, CDR2 SYGVKD, per germline. The CDR3, as DNA: TGTGCCATCAGTGAGTCTGCCCTGAACTCCTACGAGCAGTACTTC. Protein product: CAISESALNSYEQYF.

The chain couples TRBV3-1 to TRBJ2-1; 8 bases match TRBD2. There are 13 residues in the CDR3. The germline V gene encodes CDR1 LGHDT and CDR2 YNNKEL (reference sequence). V gave up 4 bases and J gave up 9 bases; unmatched junction bases: 5. The CDR3 spells CASSRGAGGEQFF. CDR3 in DNA: TGTGCCAGCAGCCGAGGCGCGGGGGGTGAGCAGTTCTTC.

The V gene is TRBV15, the J gene TRBJ2-3; TRBD2 agrees at 11 bases. The germline gives CDR1 LNHNV, CDR2 YYDKDF (reference sequence). This CDR3 contains 18 residues. V lost 3 bases and J lost 6; bases outside the gene matches: 14. The CDR3 region is CATSSDVGLAGGVDTQYF. As DNA, the CDR3 is TGTGCCACCAGCAGCGACGTCGGGCTAGCGGGAGGCGTGGATACGCAGTATTTT.

V and J are TRBV12-3 or TRBV12-4 and TRBJ1-1; D remains ambiguous. This CDR3 contains 16 residues. The V end lost 5 bases, the J end lost 0 bases, and 16 bases lay between the germline ends. The CDR3 region is CASSRGSPLLNTEAFF. CDR3 coding DNA: TGTGCCAGCAGTCGTGGATCTCCTCTTCTGAACACTGAAGCTTTCTTT.

The V gene is TRBV9, the J gene TRBJ1-2; the D gene is possibly TRBD1 (5 bases). The germline V gene has CDR1 SGDLS and CDR2 YYNGEE. With 4 bases removed from V and 8 bases from J, the gap between germline ends came to 18 bases. This CDR3 has 14 residues. This chain's CDR3 is CASSPPWARGGYTF. For the CDR3, the DNA is TGTGCCAGCAGCCCTCCGTGGGCCCGGGGGGGCTACACCTTC.

J is TRBJ2-3 and V is TRBV27, with a possible D match to TRBD1 (6 bases). Germline V gene data show CDR1 as MNHEY and CDR2 as SMNVEV (reference sequence). There are 14 residues in the CDR3. V was clipped by 7 bases and J by 3 bases, with 14 bases between them. The CDR3 coding sequence is TGTGCCAGCAATCAGGGGTCGCGGACAGATACGCAGTATTTT. Translated, it gives CASNQGSRTDTQYF.

The CDR3 DNA follows: TGCAGCGTTGAAGATCTGGGACAACTAAACAATGAGCAGTTCTTC. It yields the protein CSVEDLGQLNNEQFF. The genes are TRBV29-1 and TRBJ2-1, with D maybe TRBD1 (6 bases). Germline CDR1 SQVTM, CDR2 ANQGSEA. V lost 0 bases to trimming and J lost 5 bases, with 14 bases between them. The CDR3 is made up of 15 amino acids.

This clonotype was seen a single time. The rearrangement uses TRBV5-1 and TRBJ2-7; possibly TRBD2 for D (5 bases). Germline CDR1 SGHRS, CDR2 YFSETQ. V lost 4 bases to trimming and J lost 6 bases, with 20 bases between them. CDR3 length: 15 amino acids. The DNA of the CDR3 is TGCGCCAGCAGCCCTTGGGGAGCGGATCTCTCCGAGCAGTACTTC. Its translation is CASSPWGADLSEQYF. The full variable domain, rest sourced from reference TRBV5-1 and TRBJ2-7, is KAGVTQTPRYLIKTRGQQVTLSCSPISGHRSVSWYQQTPGQGLQFLFEYFSETQRNKGNFPGRFSGRQFSNSRSEMNVSTLELGDSALYLCASSPWGADLSEQYFGPGTRLTVT.